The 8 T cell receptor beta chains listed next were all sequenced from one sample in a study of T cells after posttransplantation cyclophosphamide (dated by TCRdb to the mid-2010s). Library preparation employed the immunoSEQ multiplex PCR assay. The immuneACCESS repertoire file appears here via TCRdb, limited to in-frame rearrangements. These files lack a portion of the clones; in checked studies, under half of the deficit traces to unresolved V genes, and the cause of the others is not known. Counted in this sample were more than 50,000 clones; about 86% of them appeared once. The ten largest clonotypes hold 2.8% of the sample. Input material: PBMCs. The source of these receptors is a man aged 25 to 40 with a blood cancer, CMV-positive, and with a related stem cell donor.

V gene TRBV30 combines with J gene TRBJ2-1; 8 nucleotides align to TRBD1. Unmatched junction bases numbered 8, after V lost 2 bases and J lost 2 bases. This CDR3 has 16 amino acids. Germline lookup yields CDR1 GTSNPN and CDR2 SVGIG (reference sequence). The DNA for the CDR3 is TGTGCCTGGAGTAACCCACAGGGGGGAACCTACAATGAGCAGTTCTTC. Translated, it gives CAWSNPQGGTYNEQFF.

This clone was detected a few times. The CDR3 loop reads CASSQVAGVFNEQFF. The CDR3 DNA is TGCGCCAGCAGCCAAGTAGCGGGAGTTTTCAATGAGCAGTTCTTC. The gene calls are TRBV4-3 and TRBJ2-1, with 9 bases matching TRBD2. Germline lookup yields CDR1 LGHNA and CDR2 YSLEER. V shed 1 base, J shed 6 bases, and the junction held 4 bases outside the gene matches. There are 15 residues in the CDR3.

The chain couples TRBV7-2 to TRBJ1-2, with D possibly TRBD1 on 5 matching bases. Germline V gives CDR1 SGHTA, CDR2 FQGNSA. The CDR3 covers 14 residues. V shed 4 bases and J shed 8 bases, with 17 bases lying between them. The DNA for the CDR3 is TGTGCCAGCAGCTCCGACAGTAGGGCACTCGGCTACACCTTC. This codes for CASSSDSRALGYTF.

CDR3 amino acids: CASLSRLYNEQFF. The CDR3 nucleotides read TGTGCCAGCCTAAGCAGACTCTACAATGAGCAGTTCTTC. V and J are TRBV27 and TRBJ2-1, with D hard to call. This CDR3 contains 13 residues. Trimming took 8 bases from V and 3 from J, leaving 11 bases between them. The germline CDR1 and CDR2 sequences are MNHEY and SMNVEV (reference sequence).

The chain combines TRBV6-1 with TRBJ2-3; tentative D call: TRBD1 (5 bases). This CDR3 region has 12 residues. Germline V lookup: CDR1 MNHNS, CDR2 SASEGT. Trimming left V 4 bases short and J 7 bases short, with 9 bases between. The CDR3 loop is CASSGQGYTQYF. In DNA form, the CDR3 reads TGTGCCAGCAGTGGGCAGGGATATACGCAGTATTTT.

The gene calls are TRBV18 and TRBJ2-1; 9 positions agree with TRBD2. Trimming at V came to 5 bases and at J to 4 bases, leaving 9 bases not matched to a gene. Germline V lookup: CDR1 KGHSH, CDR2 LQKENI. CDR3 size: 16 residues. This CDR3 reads CASSATSGDPYNEQFF. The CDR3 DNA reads TGTGCCAGCTCAGCGACTAGCGGAGACCCGTACAATGAGCAGTTCTTC.

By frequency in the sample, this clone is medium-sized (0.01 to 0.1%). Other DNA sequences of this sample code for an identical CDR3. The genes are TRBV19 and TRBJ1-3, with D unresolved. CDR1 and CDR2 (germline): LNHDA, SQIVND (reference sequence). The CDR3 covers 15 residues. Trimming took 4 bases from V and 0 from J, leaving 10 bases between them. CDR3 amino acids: CASSRGDNSGNTIYF. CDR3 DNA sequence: TGTGCCAGTAGTAGGGGAGACAACTCTGGAAACACCATATATTTT.

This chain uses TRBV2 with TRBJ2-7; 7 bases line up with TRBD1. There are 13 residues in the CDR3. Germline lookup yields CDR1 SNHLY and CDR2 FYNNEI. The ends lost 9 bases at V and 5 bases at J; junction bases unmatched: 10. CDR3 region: CARKETGNHEQYF. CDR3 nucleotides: TGTGCCAGGAAGGAGACAGGGAACCACGAGCAGTACTTC.